This TCR beta chain was captured by sequencing in a study of cytomegalovirus exposure and HLA in healthy donors. The study's findings and limits: Only CMV serostatus was available as immune exposure information. A later analysis associated around 17,000 TCR beta sequences with HLA alleles at a 0.05 false discovery rate. The study reported that TCR beta sequences accurately predicted HLA-A and HLA-B alleles in most subjects.

In the case of this clone: What it recognizes is unknown.

Primers for the PCR totalled 60 Vbeta and 13 Jbeta. Assay: immunoSEQ multiplex PCR; the TCRdb copy retains only in-frame clones and omits some. The sample includes around 190,000 clones, around nine tenths of them seen just once. V was pared by 1 base and J by 1 base, with 7 bases between. The CDR3 totals 14 residues. The germline gives CDR1 SGHNT, CDR2 YENEEA. The sample was PBMCs. The chain links TRBV11-3 to TRBJ1-1; D is unresolved. This sequence was found in a woman younger than 30 in good health and CMV-seronegative. The CDR3 reads CASSLGSGNTEAFF. CDR3 nucleotide sequence: TGTGCCAGCAGCTTAGGCTCAGGGAACACTGAAGCTTTCTTT.